This T cell receptor (beta chain) was sequenced for a study of cytomegalovirus exposure and HLA in healthy donors. Study-level information: An earlier analysis identified under 130 million unique TCR beta sequences in about 190 million T cells.

PCR involved 60 Vbeta and 13 Jbeta primers. Some clones are missing from TCRdb's copy, which holds only in-frame ones; the method was immunoSEQ multiplex PCR. The repertoire holds 200,000 to 250,000 clones, with over 65% as singletons. CDR3 length equals 17 residues. The V gene's germline CDR1 is SGHRS and CDR2 YFSETQ. J was trimmed by 3 bases and V by 0 bases; bases with no gene match: 8. Sequencing was performed on PBMCs. V is TRBV5-1 and J is TRBJ2-2, with TRBD2 identical over 7 bases. The source is a human donor in good health. The CDR3 DNA reads TGCGCCAGCAGCTTGGGACGCGGGAGCCCCCACACCGGGGAGCTGTTTTTT. Translated: CASSLGRGSPHTGELFF.